The sequence of this T cell receptor (beta chain) was determined in a study of T-cell memory formation after mild COVID-19. Barcoded TCR alpha and TCR beta cDNA libraries with UMIs came from 5'RACE using constant-segment primers. A single record per CDR3 protein comes from TCRdb applying MiXCR to the 5' RACE reads. The sample includes 300,000 to 350,000 distinct CDR3 sequences, 10% to 15% of them seen just once. The CDR3 totals 18 residues. Unmatched junction bases numbered 12, after V lost 2 bases and J lost 3 bases. The sequenced sample consisted of PBMCs or a T cell subset sorted from them (not recorded which). V and J are TRBV12-3 or TRBV12-4 and TRBJ2-4; 8 bases agree with TRBD2. The source is a man between 18 and 29 years old who had mild COVID-19 (a few samples of this study predate the infection). Cell type and time point are not known. Here the CDR3 reads CASSLSPGGDEGKNIQYF. The CDR3, as DNA: TGTGCCAGCAGTTTAAGTCCCGGGGGGGACGAAGGCAAAAACATTCAGTACTTC.